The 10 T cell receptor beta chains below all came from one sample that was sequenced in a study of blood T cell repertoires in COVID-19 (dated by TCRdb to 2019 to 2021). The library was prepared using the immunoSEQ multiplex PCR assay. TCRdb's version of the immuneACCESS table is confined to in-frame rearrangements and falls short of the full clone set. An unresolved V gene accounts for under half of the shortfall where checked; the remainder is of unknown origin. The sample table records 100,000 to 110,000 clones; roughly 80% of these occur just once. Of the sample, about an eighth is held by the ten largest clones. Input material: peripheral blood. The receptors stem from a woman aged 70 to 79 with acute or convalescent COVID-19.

CDR3 in amino acids: CASSFAGLLAAGELFF. As DNA, the CDR3 is TGTGCCAGCAGTTTTGCGGGACTACTAGCGGCCGGGGAGCTGTTTTTT. The rearrangement joins TRBV27 to TRBJ2-2; TRBD2 matches 8 bases. This CDR3 has 16 amino acids. CDR1 is MNHEY and CDR2 is SMNVEV in the germline V gene (reference sequence). Unmatched junction bases numbered 9, after V lost 3 bases and J lost 6 bases.

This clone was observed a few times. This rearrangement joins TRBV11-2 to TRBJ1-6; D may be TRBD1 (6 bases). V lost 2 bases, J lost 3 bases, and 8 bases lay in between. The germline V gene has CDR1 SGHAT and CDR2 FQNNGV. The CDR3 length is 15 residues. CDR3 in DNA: TGTGCCAGCAGCTTAATCAGGGGCTATAATTCACCCCTCCACTTT. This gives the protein CASSLIRGYNSPLHF.

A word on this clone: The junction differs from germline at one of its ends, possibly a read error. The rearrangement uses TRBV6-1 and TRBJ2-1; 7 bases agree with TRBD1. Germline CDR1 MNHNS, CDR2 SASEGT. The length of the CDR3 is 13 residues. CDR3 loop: CASSEAPDREQFF. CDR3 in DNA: TGTGCCAGCAGCGAAGCTCCGGACAGGGAGCAGTTCTTC.

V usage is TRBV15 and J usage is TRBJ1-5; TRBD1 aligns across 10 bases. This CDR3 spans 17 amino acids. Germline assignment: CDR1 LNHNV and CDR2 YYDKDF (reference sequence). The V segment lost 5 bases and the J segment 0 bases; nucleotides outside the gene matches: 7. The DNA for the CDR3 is TGTGCCACCAGCTTAGGACAGGGGGATTATAGCAATCAGCCCCAGCATTTT. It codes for CATSLGQGDYSNQPQHF.

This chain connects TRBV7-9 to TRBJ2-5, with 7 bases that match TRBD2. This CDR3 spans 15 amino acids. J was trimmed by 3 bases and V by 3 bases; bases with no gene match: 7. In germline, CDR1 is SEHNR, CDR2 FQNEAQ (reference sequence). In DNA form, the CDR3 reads TGTGCCAGCAGCTTTAGCTTTGCGGGGGAAGAGACCCAGTACTTC. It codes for CASSFSFAGEETQYF.

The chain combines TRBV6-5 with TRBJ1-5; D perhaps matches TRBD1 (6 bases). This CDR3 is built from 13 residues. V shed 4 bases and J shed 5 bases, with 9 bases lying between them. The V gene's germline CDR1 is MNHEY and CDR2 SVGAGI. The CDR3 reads CASSSGVYQPQHF. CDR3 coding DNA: TGTGCCAGCAGTTCAGGGGTTTATCAGCCCCAGCATTTT.

CDR3 bases: TGTGCCAGCAGCTTACGGTCGCTAGGCGAAAAACTGTTTTTT. Translated, it gives CASSLRSLGEKLFF. The chain combines TRBV7-2 with TRBJ1-4; no definite D call. V was shortened by 2 bases and J by 8 bases, with 12 bases between the two germline ends. Germline assignment: CDR1 SGHTA and CDR2 FQGNSA. This CDR3 spans 14 amino acids.

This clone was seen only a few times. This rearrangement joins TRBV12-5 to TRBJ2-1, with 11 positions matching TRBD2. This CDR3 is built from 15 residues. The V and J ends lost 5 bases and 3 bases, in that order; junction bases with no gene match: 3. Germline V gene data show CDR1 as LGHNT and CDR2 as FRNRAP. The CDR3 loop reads CASGVGTSGYNEQFF. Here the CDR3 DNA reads TGTGCTAGTGGTGTCGGGACTAGCGGCTACAATGAGCAGTTCTTC.

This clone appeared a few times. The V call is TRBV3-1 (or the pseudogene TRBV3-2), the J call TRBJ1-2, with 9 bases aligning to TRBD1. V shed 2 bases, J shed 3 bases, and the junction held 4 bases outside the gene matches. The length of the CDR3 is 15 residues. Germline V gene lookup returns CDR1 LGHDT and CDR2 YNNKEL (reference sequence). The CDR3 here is CASSQPWTGDYGYTF. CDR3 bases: TGTGCCAGCAGCCAACCTTGGACAGGGGACTATGGCTACACCTTC.

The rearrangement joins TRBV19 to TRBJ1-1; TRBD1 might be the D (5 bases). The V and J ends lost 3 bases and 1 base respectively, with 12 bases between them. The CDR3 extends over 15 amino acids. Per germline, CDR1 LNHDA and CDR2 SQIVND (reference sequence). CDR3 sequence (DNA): TGTGCCAGTAGTATCACGGGACTCCAGAACACTGAAGCTTTCTTT. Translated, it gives CASSITGLQNTEAFF.